These 31 T cell receptor beta chains were sequenced from one sample in a study of blood T cell repertoires in COVID-19. Generated by immunoSEQ multiplex PCR, the TCRdb table keeps only in-frame clones and is missing some. This table has around 230,000 clones, around 86% appearing once. The sample comprised PBMCs or T cells enriched from blood (not recorded which). The receptors stem from a woman in her thirties or forties with acute COVID-19.

This chain uses TRBV5-1 with TRBJ2-1; TRBD1 might be the D (5 bases). Trimming removed 1 base from V and 6 bases from J, with 11 bases in between. Germline CDR1 and CDR2: SGHRS and YFSETQ. This CDR3 spans 14 amino acids. CDR3 DNA sequence: TGCGCCAGCAGCTTGCAGGGCCAGTCCAATGAGCAGTTCTTC. Protein sequence: CASSLQGQSNEQFF.

The chain combines TRBV3-1 (or the pseudogene TRBV3-2) with TRBJ1-1; 8 bases align to TRBD1. Germline CDR1 reads LGHDT; CDR2 reads YNNKEL (reference sequence). The CDR3 runs to 15 residues. The junction had 4 bases not matched to a gene; V was cut back by 4 bases and J by 0 bases. The CDR3 sequence: CASSLRTGLNTEAFF. Here the CDR3 DNA reads TGTGCCAGCAGCCTACGGACAGGGCTGAACACTGAAGCTTTCTTT.

The chain uses TRBV19 and TRBJ1-2; no definite D call. The V and J ends lost 3 bases and 0 bases respectively, with 17 bases between them. Germline CDR1 and CDR2: LNHDA and SQIVND (reference sequence). The length of the CDR3 is 17 residues. CDR3 nucleotides: TGTGCCAGTAGTATTCGGCGGAGCCGTATAGCTAACTATGGCTACACCTTC. Translation gives CASSIRRSRIANYGYTF.

This chain uses TRBV11-2 with TRBJ2-1; D gene unclear. CDR3 size: 14 residues. Trimming removed 6 bases from V and 3 bases from J, with 12 bases in between. Germline CDR1 is SGHAT and CDR2 is FQNNGV. In DNA form, the CDR3 reads TGTGCCAGCAGGAGGATTTCCGGCTACAATGAGCAGTTCTTC. Translation: CASRRISGYNEQFF.

V is TRBV7-9 and J is TRBJ1-3; 7 bases match TRBD1. The germline CDR1 and CDR2 sequences are SEHNR and FQNEAQ (reference sequence). The V segment lost 3 bases and the J segment 0 bases; nucleotides outside the gene matches: 5. The CDR3 spans 16 residues. The CDR3 sequence is CASSFGTEDSGNTIYF. The CDR3 DNA follows: TGTGCCAGCAGCTTTGGGACAGAGGACTCTGGAAACACCATATATTTT.

The genes are TRBV2 and TRBJ2-3; tentatively, D is TRBD1 (6 bases). V lost 6 bases, J lost 0 bases, and 10 bases lay in between. The CDR3 runs to 14 residues. In germline, CDR1 is SNHLY, CDR2 FYNNEI. CDR3 protein: CASRAGDSTDTQYF. CDR3 bases: TGTGCCAGCAGGGCAGGGGACAGCACAGATACGCAGTATTTT.

V usage is TRBV19 and J usage is TRBJ1-1; D not resolved. Germline V gene sequence: CDR1 LNHDA, CDR2 SQIVND (reference sequence). The V gene lost 3 bases and the J gene lost 4 bases, with 12 bases spanning the gap. The CDR3 runs 14 residues. The CDR3 reads CASSMGGISTEAFF. The CDR3 DNA reads TGTGCCAGTAGTATGGGCGGGATAAGCACTGAAGCTTTCTTT.

The chain recombines TRBV10-2 with TRBJ1-6; tentative D call: TRBD1 (5 bases). Germline V gives CDR1 WSHSY, CDR2 SAAADI. The V and J ends lost 10 bases and 8 bases respectively, with 18 bases between them. The CDR3 runs to 14 residues. The DNA for the CDR3 is TGCGCCACCTCGGGGGACTACCAGGATTCACCCCTCCACTTT. This encodes CATSGDYQDSPLHF.

The genes are TRBV4-1 and TRBJ2-5; tentatively, D is TRBD2 (6 bases). There are 15 residues in the CDR3. V was trimmed by 0 bases and J by 6 bases, leaving 14 bases between them. From germline, CDR1 is MGHRA and CDR2 YSYEKL. CDR3 loop: CASSQEEGVIKTQYF. Written as DNA, the CDR3 is TGCGCCAGCAGCCAAGAGGAGGGTGTGATAAAGACCCAGTACTTC.

The CDR3 loop is CASSQVRGPYEQYF. As DNA, the CDR3 is TGTGCCAGCAGCCAGGTGAGGGGGCCGTACGAGCAGTACTTC. This chain connects TRBV14 to TRBJ2-7; TRBD1 matches at 7 bases. From germline, CDR1 is SGHDN and CDR2 FVKESK. CDR3 length: 14 amino acids. Unmatched junction bases numbered 6, after V lost 3 bases and J lost 4 bases.

The chain is built from TRBV28 and TRBJ2-1; 10 bases align to TRBD2. CDR1 is MDHEN and CDR2 is SYDVKM in the germline V gene. Trimming cost V 8 bases and J 2 bases; bases outside gene matches: 3. This CDR3 is 14 amino acids long. CDR3 amino acids: CASATSGTYNEQFF. Here the CDR3 DNA reads TGTGCCAGCGCCACTAGCGGGACCTACAATGAGCAGTTCTTC.

The chain is built from TRBV7-9 and TRBJ2-2, with D perhaps matching TRBD2 (6 bases). The ends were cut back, 1 base at V and 0 bases at J, with 9 bases in the middle. The CDR3 loop spans 16 amino acids. Germline V lookup: CDR1 SEHNR, CDR2 FQNEAQ (reference sequence). CDR3 nucleotide sequence: TGTGCCAGCAGCTTAGGATTAGCGGCGAACACCGGGGAGCTGTTTTTT. This codes for CASSLGLAANTGELFF.

For this clone: Being one base from a much bigger clone, this may be a read error. The V gene is TRBV3-1 (or the pseudogene TRBV3-2), the J gene TRBJ2-1; 11 nucleotides agree with TRBD2. J was trimmed by 10 bases and V by 3 bases; bases with no gene match: 5. The CDR3 is made up of 14 amino acids. CDR1 is LGHDT, CDR2 YNNKEL, per germline (reference sequence). Here the CDR3 reads CASSQSLAGVEQFF. Written as DNA, the CDR3 is TGTGCCAGCAGCCAGTCACTAGCGGGAGTCGAGCAGTTCTTC.

The chain has TRBV6-5 and TRBJ1-1; TRBD1 aligns across 11 bases. Per the germline V gene, CDR1 is MNHEY and CDR2 is SVGAGI. Trimming removed 4 bases from V and 6 bases from J; junction bases left unmatched: 4. The CDR3 length is 14 residues. DNA for the CDR3: TGTGCCAGCAGTTCGGGACAGGGGGGTCCTGAAGCTTTCTTT. This codes for CASSSGQGGPEAFF.

This CDR3 is CASSQDTRAQYF. DNA for the CDR3: TGTGCCAGCAGCCAAGATACGAGGGCCCAGTACTTC. This sequence joins TRBV3-1 (or the pseudogene TRBV3-2) and TRBJ2-5, with a tentative D call TRBD2 (5 bases). Germline V gene lookup returns CDR1 LGHDT and CDR2 YNNKEL (reference sequence). Trimming stripped 0 bases from V and 9 bases from J, with 8 bases between. The CDR3 runs to 12 residues.

Remarks on this clone: Other DNA variants within this sample encode the same CDR3. The chain couples TRBV19 to TRBJ1-5, with 7 positions matching TRBD1. The J segment lost 1 base and the V segment lost 6 bases, leaving 3 bases of the junction unmatched. Germline V gene lookup returns CDR1 LNHDA and CDR2 SQIVND (reference sequence). This CDR3 has 14 residues. In nucleotides, the CDR3 is TGTGCCAGTAGAACACAGGGGAGCAATCAGCCCCAGCATTTT. Protein sequence: CASRTQGSNQPQHF.

The chain joins TRBV15 to TRBJ2-1; 8 nucleotides line up with TRBD1. CDR1 LNHNV and CDR2 YYDKDF come from the germline V gene (reference sequence). The length of the CDR3 is 14 residues. J lost 8 bases, V lost 1 base, and 4 bases had no gene match. The CDR3 loop is CATSRGTGFYEQFF. The CDR3 DNA is TGTGCCACCAGCAGAGGGACAGGGTTTTATGAGCAGTTCTTC. The variable domain in full, with the rest retrieved from reference TRBV15 and TRBJ2-1, is DAMVIQNPRYQVTQFGKPVTLSCSQTLNHNVMYWYQQKSSQAPKLLFHYYDKDFNNEADTPDNFQSRRPNTSFCFLDIRSPGLGDTAMYLCATSRGTGFYEQFFGPGTRLTVL.

V usage is TRBV6-5 and J usage is TRBJ2-7; maybe TRBD2 (5 bases). Germline CDR1 is MNHEY and CDR2 is SVGAGI. The CDR3 loop spans 14 amino acids. Trimming cost V 9 bases and J 3 bases, with 18 bases left between them. The CDR3 loop reads CASRTRTGHYEQYF. CDR3 coding DNA: TGTGCCAGTCGAACTAGGACCGGCCACTACGAGCAGTACTTC.

Concerning this clone itself: Compared with germline, one end of the junction differs, possibly owing to a read error. The rearrangement joins TRBV9 to TRBJ2-1; 7 bases agree with TRBD2. The CDR3 loop spans 15 amino acids. Germline CDR1 reads SGDLS; CDR2 reads YYNGEE. CDR3: CASSVGGSWSNEQFF. CDR3 sequence (DNA): TGTGCCAGCAGTGTAGGCGGGAGTTGGAGCAATGAGCAGTTCTTC.

As regards this clone: A much more abundant neighbour one base away suggests this may be a read error. J is TRBJ2-1 and V is TRBV25-1, with 11 positions matching TRBD2. This CDR3 comprises 14 residues. Germline CDR1 reads MGHDK; CDR2 reads SYGVNS. With V trimmed by 7 bases and J by 4 bases, 3 bases remained unmatched. CDR3 nucleotide sequence: TGTGCCAGCATTACTAGCGGGAGTTACAATGAGCAGTTCTTC. It yields the protein CASITSGSYNEQFF.

This clone was recorded a few times. The rearrangement links TRBV6-1 to TRBJ1-1; 9 bases are shared with TRBD1. Germline V lookup: CDR1 MNHNS, CDR2 SASEGT. Germline trimming cut 3 bases from V and 3 bases from J; bases unmatched to any gene: 5. CDR3 length: 15 residues. The CDR3 sequence: CASSDTGQGDTEAFF. The CDR3 coding sequence is TGTGCCAGCAGTGATACGGGACAGGGAGACACTGAAGCTTTCTTT.

To note about this clone: A much larger clone differs from this one at a single base, so this may be a read error. J is TRBJ1-2 and V is TRBV19, with TRBD1 matching over 7 bases. The germline V gene encodes CDR1 LNHDA and CDR2 SQIVND (reference sequence). The CDR3 is made up of 12 amino acids. The trim removed 7 bases at V and 2 bases at J, leaving 1 base unmatched. CDR3 in amino acids: CASTTGNYGYTF. For the CDR3, the DNA is TGTGCCAGTACGACAGGGAACTATGGCTACACCTTC.

The chain employs TRBV6-5 and TRBJ1-1, with a weak D call TRBD1 (5 bases). Trimming shortened V by 5 bases and J by 7 bases, and 11 bases separated the two germline ends. The germline V gene has CDR1 MNHEY and CDR2 SVGAGI. The CDR3 is 12 residues long. CDR3 DNA sequence: TGTGCCAGCAGTAGGGGAAGCCATGAAGCTTTCTTT. Translation: CASSRGSHEAFF.

The rearrangement uses TRBV5-4 and TRBJ1-1; D might be TRBD1 (5 bases). With 0 bases removed from V and 7 bases from J, the gap between germline ends came to 10 bases. The CDR3 extends over 13 amino acids. The V gene's germline CDR1 is SGHNT and CDR2 YYREEE (reference sequence). The CDR3 region has the DNA TGTGCCAGCAGCTTGGACCCCGGGGGTGAAGCTTTCTTT. Protein product: CASSLDPGGEAFF.

The chain recombines TRBV29-1 with TRBJ1-4; 9 positions match TRBD1. V gave up 4 bases and J gave up 5 bases; unmatched junction bases: 2. CDR1 SQVTM and CDR2 ANQGSEA come from the germline V gene. The CDR3 covers 13 residues. CDR3 DNA sequence: TGCAGCGTTGCCGGGACAGGGAATGAAAAACTGTTTTTT. The encoded protein is CSVAGTGNEKLFF.

The CDR3 reads CASRKDRADGYTF. CDR3 sequence (DNA): TGTGCCAGCAGAAAAGACAGGGCTGATGGCTACACCTTC. The V call is TRBV27, the J call TRBJ1-2, with TRBD1 matching over 7 bases. After removal of 6 bases from V and 6 bases from J, the junction contained 7 bases not matched to a gene. The CDR3 sequence is 13 residues long. Germline V gene data show CDR1 as MNHEY and CDR2 as SMNVEV (reference sequence).

The chain links TRBV30 to TRBJ1-6, with TRBD1 matching 8 bases. The junction had 3 bases not matched to a gene; V was cut back by 5 bases and J by 6 bases. Germline lookup yields CDR1 GTSNPN and CDR2 SVGIG (reference sequence). There are 13 residues in the CDR3. The CDR3, as DNA: TGTGCCTGGTCAGGGGGCTTTAATTCACCCCTCCACTTT. Translated: CAWSGGFNSPLHF.

The V call is TRBV5-6, the J call TRBJ2-7; 13 bases agree with TRBD2. The V segment lost 3 bases and the J segment 8 bases; nucleotides outside the gene matches: 5. This CDR3 comprises 14 residues. Germline CDR1 reads SGHDT; CDR2 reads YYEEEE. The CDR3 loop reads CASSSGLAGVKQYF. The CDR3 DNA reads as TGTGCCAGCAGCTCCGGACTAGCGGGAGTCAAGCAGTACTTC. The full variable domain, its missing parts supplied by reference TRBV5-6 and TRBJ2-7, is DAGVTQSPTHLIKTRGQQVTLRCSPKSGHDTVSWYQQALGQGPQFIFQYYEEEERQRGNFPDRFSGHQFPNYSSELNVNALLLGDSALYLCASSSGLAGVKQYFGPGTRLTVT.

This clone was seen only once. V is TRBV12-3 or TRBV12-4 and J is TRBJ1-2, with 7 bases that match TRBD1. V was pared by 5 bases and J by 4 bases, with 4 bases of the junction left unmatched. The CDR3 runs 13 residues. The CDR3 DNA reads as TGTGCCAGCAGTAGTACAGGGGCCTATGGCTACACCTTC. This sequence encodes CASSSTGAYGYTF.

The chain employs TRBV30 and TRBJ2-7; 8 nucleotides match TRBD1. Looked up from germline, CDR1 is GTSNPN and CDR2 is SVGIG (reference sequence). This CDR3 has 12 amino acids. J gave up 4 bases and V 4 bases, and 3 bases lay outside the gene matches. The CDR3 nucleotides read TGTGCCTGGATTCGGGACAGGTACGAGCAGTACTTC. Translation gives CAWIRDRYEQYF.

V gene TRBV19 combines with J gene TRBJ1-5; 8 bases are a match to TRBD1. V gave up 3 bases and J gave up 4 bases; unmatched junction bases: 8. The CDR3 sequence is 16 residues long. Germline assignment: CDR1 LNHDA and CDR2 SQIVND (reference sequence). The CDR3 loop reads CASSIMITGGNQPQHF. The CDR3 DNA follows: TGTGCCAGTAGTATTATGATCACAGGGGGAAATCAGCCCCAGCATTTT. Variable domain in full (rest from reference TRBV19 and TRBJ1-5): DGGITQSPKYLFRKEGQNVTLSCEQNLNHDAMYWYRQDPGQGLRLIYYSQIVNDFQKGDIAEGYSVSREKKESFPLTVTSAQKNPTAFYLCASSIMITGGNQPQHFGDGTRLSIL.